This TCR beta chain is drawn from a study of T cell responses to AZD1222 COVID-19 vaccine. Using immunoSEQ multiplex PCR, the repertoire was profiled, and TCRdb retains in-frame clones only, with some absent. The sample has roughly 150,000 clones, around nine tenths seen once. To note about this clone: Antigen: not known.

With V trimmed by 5 bases and J by 3 bases, 12 bases remained unmatched. Germline V CDR1 and CDR2: MNHEY, SMNVEV (reference sequence). This CDR3 spans 18 amino acids. Points from the study as a whole: The donor group comprised mostly white British people and more females; the analysis possibly underestimated clonal diversity.

The TCR originated in an adult who received the AZD1222 COVID-19 vaccine. The J gene is TRBJ2-2, the V gene TRBV27, with 10 bases fitting TRBD2. The sequences come from peripheral blood, collected 28 days after the second AZD1222 dose. As DNA, the CDR3 is TGTGCCAGCAGTATGGGACTAGCGTACGCGATTGACACCGGGGAGCTGTTTTTT. It codes for CASSMGLAYAIDTGELFF.